This TCR beta chain was documented in a study of cytomegalovirus exposure and HLA in healthy donors. Study-level information: Drawn from HLA-typed donors, tens of millions of unique TCRs were held in an early data release. Overall study results and limits: A prior analysis recorded that most TCR beta V segments were productive about 90% or about 30% of the time. Because they were indistinguishable, some V segments, including TRBV6-2 and TRBV6-3, were excluded.

The junction had 7 bases not matched to a gene; V was cut back by 4 bases and J by 1 base. The CDR3 length is 17 residues. CDR1 and CDR2 from the germline V gene are SGHRS and YFSETQ. With respect to this clone: Its antigen is undetermined.

PCR primers comprised 60 Vbeta and 13 Jbeta primers. The method was immunoSEQ multiplex PCR; TCRdb's version includes in-frame clones alone and lacks a portion of them. The table lists 200,000 to 250,000 clones, approximately 82% of them singletons. Sequencing used PBMCs. The sequence was collected from a male donor in good health and CMV-seronegative. The chain joins TRBV5-1 to TRBJ2-1; 11 bases fit TRBD2. The CDR3 loop is CASSAGLAASSYNEQFF. CDR3 in DNA: TGCGCCAGCAGCGCGGGACTAGCGGCATCTTCCTACAATGAGCAGTTCTTC.